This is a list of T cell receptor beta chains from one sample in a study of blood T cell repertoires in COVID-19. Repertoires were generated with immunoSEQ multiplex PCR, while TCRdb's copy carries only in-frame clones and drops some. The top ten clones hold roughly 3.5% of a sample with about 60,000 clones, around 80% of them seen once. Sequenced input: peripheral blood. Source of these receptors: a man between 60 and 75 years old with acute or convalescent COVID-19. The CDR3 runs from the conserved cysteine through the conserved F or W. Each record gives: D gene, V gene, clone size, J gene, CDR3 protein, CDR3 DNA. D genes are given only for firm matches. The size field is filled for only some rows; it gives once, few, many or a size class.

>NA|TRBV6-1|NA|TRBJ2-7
CASSGPTEHNLDEQYF
TGTGCCAGCAGTGGCCCGACAGAACATAATCTGGACGAGCAGTACTTC
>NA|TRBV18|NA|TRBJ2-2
CASLETGNTGELFF
TGTGCCAGTCTGGAGACAGGGAACACCGGGGAGCTGTTTTTT
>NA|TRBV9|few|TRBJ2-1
CASSVLADSYNEQFF
TGTGCCAGCAGCGTTTTAGCGGATTCCTACAATGAGCAGTTCTTC
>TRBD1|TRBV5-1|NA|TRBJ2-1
CASSVRTGGDNNEQFF
TGCGCCAGCAGCGTAAGGACAGGGGGGGATAACAATGAGCAGTTCTTC
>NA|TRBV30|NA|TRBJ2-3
CAWRGFRRADTQYF
TGTGCCTGGAGGGGGTTCCGGAGGGCAGATACGCAGTATTTT
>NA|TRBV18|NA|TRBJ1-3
CASSPQAGSGNTIYF
TGTGCCAGCTCACCCCAGGCAGGGTCTGGAAACACCATATATTTT
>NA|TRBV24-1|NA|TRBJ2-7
CATSDDSSGIYEQYF
TGTGCCACCAGTGACGACAGTTCAGGAATATACGAGCAGTACTTC
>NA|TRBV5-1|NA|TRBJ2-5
CASSRQQETQYF
TGCGCCAGCTCTAGGCAGCAAGAGACCCAGTACTTC
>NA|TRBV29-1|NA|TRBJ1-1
CSVAQGTNTEAFF
TGCAGCGTTGCTCAGGGCACCAACACTGAAGCTTTCTTT
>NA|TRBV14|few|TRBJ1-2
CASSQEGGALLGYTF
TGTGCCAGCAGCCAAGAGGGAGGGGCTTTGCTGGGCTACACCTTC
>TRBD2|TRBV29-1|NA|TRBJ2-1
CSVDSGAGGRDEQFF
TGCAGCGTTGATTCCGGAGCGGGGGGCAGGGATGAGCAGTTCTTC
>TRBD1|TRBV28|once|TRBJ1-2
CASSPGQGRKGYTF
TGTGCCAGCAGCCCCGGACAGGGGAGGAAGGGCTACACCTTC